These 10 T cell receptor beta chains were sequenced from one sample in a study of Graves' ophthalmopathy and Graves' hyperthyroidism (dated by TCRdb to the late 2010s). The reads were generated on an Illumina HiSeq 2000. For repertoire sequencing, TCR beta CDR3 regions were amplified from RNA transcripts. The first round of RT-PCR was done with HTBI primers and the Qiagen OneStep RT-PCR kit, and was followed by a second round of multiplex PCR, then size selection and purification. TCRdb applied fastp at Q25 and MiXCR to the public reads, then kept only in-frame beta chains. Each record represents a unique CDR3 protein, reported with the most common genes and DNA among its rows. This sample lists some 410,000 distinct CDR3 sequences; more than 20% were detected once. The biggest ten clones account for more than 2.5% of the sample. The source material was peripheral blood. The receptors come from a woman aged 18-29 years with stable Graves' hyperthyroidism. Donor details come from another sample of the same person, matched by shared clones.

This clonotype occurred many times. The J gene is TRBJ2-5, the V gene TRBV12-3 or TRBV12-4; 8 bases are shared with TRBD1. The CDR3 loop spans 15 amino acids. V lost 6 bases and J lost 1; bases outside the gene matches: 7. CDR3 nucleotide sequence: TGTGCCAGCAGCGCCGGACAGGGCCCCCAAGAGACCCAGTACTTC. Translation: CASSAGQGPQETQYF.

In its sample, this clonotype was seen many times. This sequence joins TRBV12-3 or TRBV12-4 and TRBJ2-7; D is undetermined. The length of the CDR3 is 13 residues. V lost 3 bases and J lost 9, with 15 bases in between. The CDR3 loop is CASSFGGTRGQYF. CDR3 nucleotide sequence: TGTGCCAGCAGTTTCGGCGGAACGAGAGGGCAGTACTTC.

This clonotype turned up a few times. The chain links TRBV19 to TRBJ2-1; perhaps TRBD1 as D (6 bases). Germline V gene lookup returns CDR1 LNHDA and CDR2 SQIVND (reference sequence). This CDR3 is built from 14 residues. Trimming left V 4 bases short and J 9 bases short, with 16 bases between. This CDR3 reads CASSRGRQEFEQFF. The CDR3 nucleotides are TGTGCCAGTAGTAGGGGGAGACAGGAGTTTGAGCAGTTCTTC.

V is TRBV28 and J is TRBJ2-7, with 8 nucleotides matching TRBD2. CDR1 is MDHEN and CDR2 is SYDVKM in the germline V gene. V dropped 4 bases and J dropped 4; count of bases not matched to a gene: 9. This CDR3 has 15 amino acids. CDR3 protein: CASSYPLAGLYEQYF. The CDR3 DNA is TGTGCCAGCAGTTATCCTTTAGCGGGGCTATACGAGCAGTACTTC. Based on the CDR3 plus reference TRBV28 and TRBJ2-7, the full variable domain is DVKVTQSSRYLVKRTGEKVFLECVQDMDHENMFWYRQDPGLGLRLIYFSYDVKMKEKGDIPEGYSVSREKKERFSLILESASTNQTSMYLCASSYPLAGLYEQYFGPGTRLTVT.

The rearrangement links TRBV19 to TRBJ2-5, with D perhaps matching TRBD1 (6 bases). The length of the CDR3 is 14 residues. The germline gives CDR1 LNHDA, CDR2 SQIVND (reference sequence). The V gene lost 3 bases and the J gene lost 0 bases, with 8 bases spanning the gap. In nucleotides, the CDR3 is TGTGCCAGTAGTATGGGGACATACCAAGAGACCCAGTACTTC. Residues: CASSMGTYQETQYF.

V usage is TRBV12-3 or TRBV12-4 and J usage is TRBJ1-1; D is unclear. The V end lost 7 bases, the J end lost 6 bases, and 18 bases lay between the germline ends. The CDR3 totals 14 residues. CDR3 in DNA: TGTGCCAGCAAACCCCCAAAGTCCGCTTCTGAAGCTTTCTTT. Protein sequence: CASKPPKSASEAFF.

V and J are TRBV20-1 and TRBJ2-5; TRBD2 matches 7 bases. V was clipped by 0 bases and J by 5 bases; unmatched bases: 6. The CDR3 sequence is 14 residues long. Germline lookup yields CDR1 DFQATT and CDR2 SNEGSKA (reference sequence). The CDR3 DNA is TGCAGTGCTAGAGAGGGCGGGAGAGGGGAGACCCAGTACTTC. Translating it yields CSAREGGRGETQYF.

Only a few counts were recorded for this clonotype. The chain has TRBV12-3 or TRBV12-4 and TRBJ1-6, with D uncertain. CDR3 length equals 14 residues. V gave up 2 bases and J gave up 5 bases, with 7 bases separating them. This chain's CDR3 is CASSLRRDNSPLHF. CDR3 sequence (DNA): TGTGCCAGCAGTTTACGCAGAGATAATTCACCCCTCCACTTT.

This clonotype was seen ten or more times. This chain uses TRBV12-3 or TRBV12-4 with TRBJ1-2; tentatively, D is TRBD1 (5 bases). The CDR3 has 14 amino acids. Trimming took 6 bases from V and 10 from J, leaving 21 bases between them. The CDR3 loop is CASSRVGGIADYTF. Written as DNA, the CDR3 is TGTGCCAGCAGCCGCGTCGGGGGGATTGCCGACTACACCTTC.

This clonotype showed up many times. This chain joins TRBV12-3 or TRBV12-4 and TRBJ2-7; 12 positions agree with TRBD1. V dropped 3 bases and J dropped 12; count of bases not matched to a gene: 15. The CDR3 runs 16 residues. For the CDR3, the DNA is TGTGCCAGCAGTTTTGTTTGGGACAGGGGGCACCCTAGGCCGTACTTC. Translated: CASSFVWDRGHPRPYF.